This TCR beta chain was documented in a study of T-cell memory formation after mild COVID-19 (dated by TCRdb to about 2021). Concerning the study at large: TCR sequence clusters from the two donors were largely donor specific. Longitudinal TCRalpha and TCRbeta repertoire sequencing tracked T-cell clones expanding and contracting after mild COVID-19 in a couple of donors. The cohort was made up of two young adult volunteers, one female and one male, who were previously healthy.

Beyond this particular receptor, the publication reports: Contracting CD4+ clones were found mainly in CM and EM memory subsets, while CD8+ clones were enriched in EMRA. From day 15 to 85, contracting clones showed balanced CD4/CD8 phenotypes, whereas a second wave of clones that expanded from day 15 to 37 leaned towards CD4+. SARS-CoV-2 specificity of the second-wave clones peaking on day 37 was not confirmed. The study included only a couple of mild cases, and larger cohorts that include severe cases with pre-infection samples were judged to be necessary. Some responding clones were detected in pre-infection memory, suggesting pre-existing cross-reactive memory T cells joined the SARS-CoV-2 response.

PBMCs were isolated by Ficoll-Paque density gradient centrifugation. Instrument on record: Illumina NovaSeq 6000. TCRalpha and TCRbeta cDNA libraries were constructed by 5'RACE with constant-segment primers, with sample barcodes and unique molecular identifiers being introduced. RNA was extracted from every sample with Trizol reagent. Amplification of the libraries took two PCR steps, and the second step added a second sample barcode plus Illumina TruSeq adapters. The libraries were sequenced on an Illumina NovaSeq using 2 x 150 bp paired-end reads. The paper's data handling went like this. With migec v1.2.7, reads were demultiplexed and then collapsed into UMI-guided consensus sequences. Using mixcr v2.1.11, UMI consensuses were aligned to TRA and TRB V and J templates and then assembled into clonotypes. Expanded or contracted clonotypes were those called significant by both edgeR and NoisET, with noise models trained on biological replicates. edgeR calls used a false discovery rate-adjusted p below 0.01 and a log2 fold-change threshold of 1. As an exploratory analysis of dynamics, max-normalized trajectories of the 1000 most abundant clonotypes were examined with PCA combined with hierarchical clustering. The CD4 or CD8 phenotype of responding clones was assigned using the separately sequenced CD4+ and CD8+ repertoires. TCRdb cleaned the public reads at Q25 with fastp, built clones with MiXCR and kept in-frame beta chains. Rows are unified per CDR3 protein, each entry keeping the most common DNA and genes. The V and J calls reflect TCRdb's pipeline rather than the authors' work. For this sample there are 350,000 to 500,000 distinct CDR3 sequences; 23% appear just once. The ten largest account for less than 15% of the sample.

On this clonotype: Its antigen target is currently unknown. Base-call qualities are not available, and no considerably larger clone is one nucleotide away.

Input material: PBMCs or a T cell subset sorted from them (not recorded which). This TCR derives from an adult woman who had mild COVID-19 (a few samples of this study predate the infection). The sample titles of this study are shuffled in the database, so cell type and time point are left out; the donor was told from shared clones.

The nucleotide sequence reads as follows: TGCGCCAGCAGCCCCATGACTAGCGGGGCGGAAGAGACCCAGTACTTC. The resulting protein is CASSPMTSGAEETQYF. The chain couples TRBV4-1 to TRBJ2-5, with 11 bases in between that match TRBD2. Based on the germline V gene, the CDR1 and CDR2 sequences are MGHRA and YSYEKL. The CDR3 has 16 amino acids, counting the end cysteine and phenylalanine. CDR3 DNA is the only sequence kept; it has 48 bases, read in frame from the first base. Relative to germline, V is missing 4 bases and J is missing 3 bases, with 7 bases of the junction outside any gene match.